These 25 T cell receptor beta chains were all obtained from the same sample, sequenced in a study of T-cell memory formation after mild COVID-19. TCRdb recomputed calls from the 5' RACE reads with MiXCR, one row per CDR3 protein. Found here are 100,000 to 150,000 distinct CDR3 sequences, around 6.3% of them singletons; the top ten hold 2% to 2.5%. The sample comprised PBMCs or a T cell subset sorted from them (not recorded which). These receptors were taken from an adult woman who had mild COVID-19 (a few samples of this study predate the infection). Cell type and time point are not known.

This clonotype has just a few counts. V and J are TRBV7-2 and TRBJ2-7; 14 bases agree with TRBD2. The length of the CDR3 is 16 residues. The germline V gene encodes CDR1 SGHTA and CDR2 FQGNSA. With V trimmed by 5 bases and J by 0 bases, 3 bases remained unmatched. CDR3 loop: CASSQGTSGSSYEQYF. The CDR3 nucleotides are TGTGCCAGCAGCCAAGGGACTAGCGGGAGCTCCTACGAGCAGTACTTC.

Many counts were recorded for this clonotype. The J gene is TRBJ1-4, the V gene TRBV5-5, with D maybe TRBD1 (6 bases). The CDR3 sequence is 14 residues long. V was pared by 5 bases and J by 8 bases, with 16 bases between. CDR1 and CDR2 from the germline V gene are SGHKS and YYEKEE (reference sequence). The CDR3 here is CASSQQGKGEKLFF. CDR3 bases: TGTGCCAGCAGTCAACAGGGAAAGGGCGAAAAACTGTTTTTT.

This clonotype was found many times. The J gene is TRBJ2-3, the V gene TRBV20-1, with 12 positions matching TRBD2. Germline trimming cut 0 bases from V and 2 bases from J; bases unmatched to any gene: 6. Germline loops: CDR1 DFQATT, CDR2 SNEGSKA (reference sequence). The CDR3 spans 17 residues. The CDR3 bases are TGCAGTGCTAGAGATTGGAGACTAGCGGGGGCCACAGATACGCAGTATTTT. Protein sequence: CSARDWRLAGATDTQYF.

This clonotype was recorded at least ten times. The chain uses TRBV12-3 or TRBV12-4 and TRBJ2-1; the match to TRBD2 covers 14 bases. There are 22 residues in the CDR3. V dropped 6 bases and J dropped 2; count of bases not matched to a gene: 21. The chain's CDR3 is CASSPGTGLGLAGGPTYNEQFF. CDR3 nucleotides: TGTGCCAGCAGCCCGGGGACAGGGCTCGGACTAGCGGGGGGCCCAACCTACAATGAGCAGTTCTTC.

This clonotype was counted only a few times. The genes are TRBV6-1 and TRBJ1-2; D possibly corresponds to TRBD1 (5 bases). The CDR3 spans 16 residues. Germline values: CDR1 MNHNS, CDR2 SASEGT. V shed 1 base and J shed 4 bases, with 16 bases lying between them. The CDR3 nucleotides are TGTGCCAGCAGTGAAGGGGGCAGGGCCGGGCTCTATGGCTACACCTTC. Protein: CASSEGGRAGLYGYTF.

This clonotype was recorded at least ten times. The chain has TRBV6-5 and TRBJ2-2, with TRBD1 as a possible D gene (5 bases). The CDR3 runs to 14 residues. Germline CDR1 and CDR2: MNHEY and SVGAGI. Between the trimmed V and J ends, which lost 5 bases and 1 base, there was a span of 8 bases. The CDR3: CASSEGQNTGELFF. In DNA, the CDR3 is TGTGCCAGCAGTGAAGGACAGAACACCGGGGAGCTGTTTTTT.

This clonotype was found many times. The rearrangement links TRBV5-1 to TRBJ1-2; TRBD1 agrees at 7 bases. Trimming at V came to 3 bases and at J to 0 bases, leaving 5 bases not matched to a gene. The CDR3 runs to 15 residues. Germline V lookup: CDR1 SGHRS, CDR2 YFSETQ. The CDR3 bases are TGCGCCAGCAGCTACCGGGACAGCACTAACTATGGCTACACCTTC. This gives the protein CASSYRDSTNYGYTF.

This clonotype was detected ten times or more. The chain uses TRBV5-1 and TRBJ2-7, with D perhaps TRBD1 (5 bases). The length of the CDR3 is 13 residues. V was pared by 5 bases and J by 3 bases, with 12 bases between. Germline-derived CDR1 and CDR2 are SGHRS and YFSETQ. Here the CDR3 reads CASRLGVNYEQYF. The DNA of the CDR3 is TGCGCCAGCAGATTAGGGGTGAACTACGAGCAGTACTTC.

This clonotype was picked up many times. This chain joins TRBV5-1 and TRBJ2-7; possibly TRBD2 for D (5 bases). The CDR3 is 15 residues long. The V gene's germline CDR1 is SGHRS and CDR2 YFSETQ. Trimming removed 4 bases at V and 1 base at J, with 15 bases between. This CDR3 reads CASSPPSSPSYEQYF. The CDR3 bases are TGCGCCAGCAGCCCCCCTAGCTCCCCTTCCTACGAGCAGTACTTC.

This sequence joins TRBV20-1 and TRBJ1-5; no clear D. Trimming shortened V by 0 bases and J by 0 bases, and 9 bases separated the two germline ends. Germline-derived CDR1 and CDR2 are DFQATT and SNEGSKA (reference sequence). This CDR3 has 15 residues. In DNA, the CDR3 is TGCAGTGCTAGAGATCGGAGCCATAGCAATCAGCCCCAGCATTTT. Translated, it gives CSARDRSHSNQPQHF.

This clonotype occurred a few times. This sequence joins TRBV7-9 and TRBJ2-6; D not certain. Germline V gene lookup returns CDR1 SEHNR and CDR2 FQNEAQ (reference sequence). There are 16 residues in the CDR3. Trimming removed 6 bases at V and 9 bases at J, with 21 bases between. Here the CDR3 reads CASSLVERKQSNVLTF. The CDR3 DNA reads TGTGCCAGCAGTCTAGTGGAGAGAAAACAGAGCAACGTCCTGACTTTC. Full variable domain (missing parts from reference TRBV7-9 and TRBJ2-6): DTGVSQNPRHKITKRGQNVTFRCDPISEHNRLYWYRQTLGQGPEFLTYFQNEAQLEKSRLLSDRFSAERPKGSFSTLEIQRTEQGDSAMYLCASSLVERKQSNVLTFGAGSRLTVL.

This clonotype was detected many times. This CDR3 is CASSVQGTGELFF. DNA for the CDR3: TGCGCCAGCAGCGTACAGGGGACCGGGGAGCTGTTTTTT. The chain links TRBV5-1 to TRBJ2-2, with 7 positions matching TRBD1. Germline V gene lookup returns CDR1 SGHRS and CDR2 YFSETQ. After removal of 4 bases from V and 5 bases from J, the junction contained 2 bases not matched to a gene. This CDR3 has 13 residues.

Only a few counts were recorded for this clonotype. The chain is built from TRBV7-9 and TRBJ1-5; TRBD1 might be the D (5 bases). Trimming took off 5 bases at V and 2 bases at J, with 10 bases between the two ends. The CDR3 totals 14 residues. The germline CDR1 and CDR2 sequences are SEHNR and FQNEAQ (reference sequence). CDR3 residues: CASSLMGGNQPQHF. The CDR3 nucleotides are TGTGCCAGCAGCCTCATGGGGGGCAATCAGCCCCAGCATTTT.

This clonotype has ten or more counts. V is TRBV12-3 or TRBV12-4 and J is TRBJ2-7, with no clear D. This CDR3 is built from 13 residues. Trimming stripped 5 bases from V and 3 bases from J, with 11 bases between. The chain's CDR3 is CASSNRVHYEQYF. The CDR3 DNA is TGTGCCAGCAGTAATAGAGTCCACTACGAGCAGTACTTC.

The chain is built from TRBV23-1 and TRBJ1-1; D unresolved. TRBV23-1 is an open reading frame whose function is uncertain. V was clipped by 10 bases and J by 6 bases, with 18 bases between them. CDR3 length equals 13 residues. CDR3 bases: TGCGCCACTCTCGGTCTTCCAGAGTCTGAAGCTTTCTTT. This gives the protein CATLGLPESEAFF.

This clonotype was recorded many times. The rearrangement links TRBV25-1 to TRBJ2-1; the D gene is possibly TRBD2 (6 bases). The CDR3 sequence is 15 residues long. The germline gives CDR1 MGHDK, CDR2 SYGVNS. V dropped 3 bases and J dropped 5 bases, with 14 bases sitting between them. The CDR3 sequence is CASSEPGGPHNEQFF. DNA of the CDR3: TGTGCCAGCAGTGAGCCCGGAGGGCCACACAATGAGCAGTTCTTC.

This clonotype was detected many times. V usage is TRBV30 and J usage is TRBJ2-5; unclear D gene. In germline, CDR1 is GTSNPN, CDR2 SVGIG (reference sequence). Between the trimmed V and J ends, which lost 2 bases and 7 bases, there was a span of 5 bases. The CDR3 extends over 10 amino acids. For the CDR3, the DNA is TGTGCCTGGAGTTCCGGGACCCAGTACTTC. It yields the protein CAWSSGTQYF.

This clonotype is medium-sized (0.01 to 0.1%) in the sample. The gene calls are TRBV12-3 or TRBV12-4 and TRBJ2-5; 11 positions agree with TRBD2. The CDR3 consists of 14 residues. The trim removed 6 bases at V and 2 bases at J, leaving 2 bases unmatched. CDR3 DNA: TGTGCCAGCAGCGTAGCGGGGGGGCAAGAGACCCAGTACTTC. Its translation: CASSVAGGQETQYF.

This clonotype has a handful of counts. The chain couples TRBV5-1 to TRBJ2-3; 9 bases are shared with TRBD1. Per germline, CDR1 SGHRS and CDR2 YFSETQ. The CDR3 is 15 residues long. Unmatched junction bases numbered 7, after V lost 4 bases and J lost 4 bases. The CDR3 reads CASSRGTGRSDTQYF. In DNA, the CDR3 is TGCGCCAGCAGCCGTGGGACAGGGCGTTCAGATACGCAGTATTTT.

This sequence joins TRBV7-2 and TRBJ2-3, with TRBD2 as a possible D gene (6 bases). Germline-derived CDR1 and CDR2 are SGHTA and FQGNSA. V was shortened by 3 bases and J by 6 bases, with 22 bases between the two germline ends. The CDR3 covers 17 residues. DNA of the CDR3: TGTGCCAGCAGCTTCCTTGGAGGGAGTCGGGTCGTCGATACGCAGTATTTT. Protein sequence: CASSFLGGSRVVDTQYF.

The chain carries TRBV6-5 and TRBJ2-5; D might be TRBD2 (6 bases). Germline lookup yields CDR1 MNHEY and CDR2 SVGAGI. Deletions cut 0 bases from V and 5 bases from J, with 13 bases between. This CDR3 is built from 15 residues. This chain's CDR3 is CASSYSWGVAETQYF. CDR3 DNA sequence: TGTGCCAGCAGTTACTCGTGGGGGGTAGCGGAGACCCAGTACTTC.

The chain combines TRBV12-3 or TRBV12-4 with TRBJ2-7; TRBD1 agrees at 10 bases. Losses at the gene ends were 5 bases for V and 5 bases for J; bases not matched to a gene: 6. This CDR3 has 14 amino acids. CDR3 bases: TGTGCCAGCAGTAGTCGGACAGGGGGAAACGAGCAGTACTTC. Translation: CASSSRTGGNEQYF.

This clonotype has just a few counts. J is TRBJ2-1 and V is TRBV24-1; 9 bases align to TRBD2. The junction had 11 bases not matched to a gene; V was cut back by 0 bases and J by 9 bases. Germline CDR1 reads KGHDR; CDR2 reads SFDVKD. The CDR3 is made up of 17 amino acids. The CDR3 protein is CATSDLDGGLARVEQFF. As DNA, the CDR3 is TGTGCCACCAGTGATTTGGATGGAGGACTAGCGCGTGTTGAGCAGTTCTTC.

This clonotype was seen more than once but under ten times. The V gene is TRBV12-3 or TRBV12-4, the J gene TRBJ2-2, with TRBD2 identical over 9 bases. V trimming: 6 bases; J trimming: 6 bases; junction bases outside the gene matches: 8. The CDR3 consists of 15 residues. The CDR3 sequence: CASSSSGKGSGELFF. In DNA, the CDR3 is TGTGCCAGCAGCTCTAGCGGGAAAGGTTCCGGGGAGCTGTTTTTT.

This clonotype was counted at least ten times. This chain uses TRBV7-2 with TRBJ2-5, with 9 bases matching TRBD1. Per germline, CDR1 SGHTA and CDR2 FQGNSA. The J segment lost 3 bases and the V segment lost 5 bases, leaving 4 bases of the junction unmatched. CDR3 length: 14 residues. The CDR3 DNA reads TGTGCCAGCAGCCGTGGGACAGGGAAAGAGACCCAGTACTTC. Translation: CASSRGTGKETQYF. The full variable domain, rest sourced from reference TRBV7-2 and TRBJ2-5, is GAGVSQSPSNKVTEKGKDVELRCDPISGHTALYWYRQSLGQGLEFLIYFQGNSAPDKSGLPSDRFSAERTGGSVSTLTIQRTQQEDSAVYLCASSRGTGKETQYFGPGTRLLVL.